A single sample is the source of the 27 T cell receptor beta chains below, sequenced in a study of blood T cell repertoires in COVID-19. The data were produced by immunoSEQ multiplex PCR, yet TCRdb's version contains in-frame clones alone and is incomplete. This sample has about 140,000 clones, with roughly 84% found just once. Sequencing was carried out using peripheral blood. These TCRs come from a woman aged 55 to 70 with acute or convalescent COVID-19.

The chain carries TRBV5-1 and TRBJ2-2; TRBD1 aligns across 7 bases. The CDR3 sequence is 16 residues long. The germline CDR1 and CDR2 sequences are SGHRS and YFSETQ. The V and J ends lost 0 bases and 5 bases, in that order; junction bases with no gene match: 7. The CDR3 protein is CASSLDTGAGTGELFF. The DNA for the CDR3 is TGCGCCAGCAGCTTGGATACAGGGGCAGGAACCGGGGAGCTGTTTTTT. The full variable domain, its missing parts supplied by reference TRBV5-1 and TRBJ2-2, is KAGVTQTPRYLIKTRGQQVTLSCSPISGHRSVSWYQQTPGQGLQFLFEYFSETQRNKGNFPGRFSGRQFSNSRSEMNVSTLELGDSALYLCASSLDTGAGTGELFFGEGSRLTVL.

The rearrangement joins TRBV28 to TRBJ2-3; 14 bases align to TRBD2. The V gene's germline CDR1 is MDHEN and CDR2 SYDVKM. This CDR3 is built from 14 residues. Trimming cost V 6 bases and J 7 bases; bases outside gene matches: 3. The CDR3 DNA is TGTGCCAGCAGCCGACTAGCGGGAGGGTATACGCAGTATTTT. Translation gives CASSRLAGGYTQYF.

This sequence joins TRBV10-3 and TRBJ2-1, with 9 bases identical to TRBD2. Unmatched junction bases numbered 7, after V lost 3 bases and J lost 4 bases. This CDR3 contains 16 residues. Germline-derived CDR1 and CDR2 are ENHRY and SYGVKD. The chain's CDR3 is CAISDLASGDYNEQFF. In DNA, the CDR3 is TGTGCCATCAGTGACTTAGCTAGCGGGGATTACAATGAGCAGTTCTTC.

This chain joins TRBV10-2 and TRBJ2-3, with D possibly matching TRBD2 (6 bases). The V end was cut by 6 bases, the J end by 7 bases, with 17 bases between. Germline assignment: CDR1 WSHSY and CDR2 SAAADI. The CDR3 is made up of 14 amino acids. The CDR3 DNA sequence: TGCGCCAGCAGAGTTGGGGGAGGTTTCCATACGCAGTATTTT. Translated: CASRVGGGFHTQYF.

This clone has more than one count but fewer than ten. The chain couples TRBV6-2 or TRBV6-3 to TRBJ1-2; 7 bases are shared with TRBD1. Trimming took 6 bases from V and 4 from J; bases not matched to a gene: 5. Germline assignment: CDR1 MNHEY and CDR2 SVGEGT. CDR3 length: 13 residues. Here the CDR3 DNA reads TGTGCCAGCAGCCGCGGACAGGTCTATGGCTACACCTTC. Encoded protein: CASSRGQVYGYTF.

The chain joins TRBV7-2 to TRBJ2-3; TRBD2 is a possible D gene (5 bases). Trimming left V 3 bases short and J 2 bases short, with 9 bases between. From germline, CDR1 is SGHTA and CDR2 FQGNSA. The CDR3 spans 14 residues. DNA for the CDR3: TGTGCCAGCAGCTTCAGCGGACCCACAGATACGCAGTATTTT. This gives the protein CASSFSGPTDTQYF.

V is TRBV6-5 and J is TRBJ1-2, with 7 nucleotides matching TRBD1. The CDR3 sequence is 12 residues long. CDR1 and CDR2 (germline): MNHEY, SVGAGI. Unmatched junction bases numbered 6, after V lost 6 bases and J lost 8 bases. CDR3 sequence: CASRRGREGYTF. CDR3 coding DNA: TGTGCCAGCAGGAGGGGGCGCGAGGGCTACACCTTC.

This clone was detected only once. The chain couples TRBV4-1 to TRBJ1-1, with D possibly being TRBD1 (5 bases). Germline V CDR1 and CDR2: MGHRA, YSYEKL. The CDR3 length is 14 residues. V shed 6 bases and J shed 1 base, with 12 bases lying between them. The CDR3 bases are TGCGCCAGCAGTGCCCTCGGACAGAACACTGAAGCTTTCTTT. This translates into CASSALGQNTEAFF.

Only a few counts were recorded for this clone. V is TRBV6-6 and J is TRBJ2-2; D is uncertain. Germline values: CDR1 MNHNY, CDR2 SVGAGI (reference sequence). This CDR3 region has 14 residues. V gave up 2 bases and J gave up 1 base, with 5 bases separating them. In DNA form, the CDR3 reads TGTGCCAGCAGTTACGGGCGGAACACCGGGGAGCTGTTTTTT. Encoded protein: CASSYGRNTGELFF.

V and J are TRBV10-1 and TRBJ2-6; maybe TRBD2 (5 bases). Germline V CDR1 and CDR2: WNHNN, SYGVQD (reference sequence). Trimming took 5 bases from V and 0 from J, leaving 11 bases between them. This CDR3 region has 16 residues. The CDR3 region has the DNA TGCGCCAGCAGTCTTGGAGGCAGCTCTGGGGCCAACGTCCTGACTTTC. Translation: CASSLGGSSGANVLTF.

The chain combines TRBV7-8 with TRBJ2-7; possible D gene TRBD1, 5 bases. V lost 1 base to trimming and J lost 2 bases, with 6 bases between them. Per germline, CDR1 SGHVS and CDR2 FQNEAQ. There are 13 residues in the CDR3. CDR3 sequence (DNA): TGTGCCAGCAGCTTAGACAGGACCTACGAGCAGTACTTC. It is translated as CASSLDRTYEQYF.

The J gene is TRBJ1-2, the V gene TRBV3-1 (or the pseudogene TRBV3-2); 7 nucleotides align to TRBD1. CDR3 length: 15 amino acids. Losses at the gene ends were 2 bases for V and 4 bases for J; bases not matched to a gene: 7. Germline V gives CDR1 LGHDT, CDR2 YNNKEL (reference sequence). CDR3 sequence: CASSQTDREVYGYTF. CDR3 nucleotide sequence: TGTGCCAGCAGCCAAACCGACAGGGAGGTCTATGGCTACACCTTC.

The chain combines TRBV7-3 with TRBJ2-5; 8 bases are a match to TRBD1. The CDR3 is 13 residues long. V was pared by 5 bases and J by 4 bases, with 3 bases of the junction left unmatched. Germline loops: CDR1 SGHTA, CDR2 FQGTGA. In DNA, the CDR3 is TGTGCCAGCAGCCGACAGGGGACAGAGACCCAGTACTTC. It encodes CASSRQGTETQYF.

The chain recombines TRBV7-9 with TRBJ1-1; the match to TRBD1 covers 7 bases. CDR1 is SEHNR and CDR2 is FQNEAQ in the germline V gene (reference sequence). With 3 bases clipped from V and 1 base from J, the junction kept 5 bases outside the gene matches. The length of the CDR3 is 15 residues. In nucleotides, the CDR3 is TGTGCCAGCAGCTTGCAGGGGGTTGGGAACACTGAAGCTTTCTTT. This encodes CASSLQGVGNTEAFF.

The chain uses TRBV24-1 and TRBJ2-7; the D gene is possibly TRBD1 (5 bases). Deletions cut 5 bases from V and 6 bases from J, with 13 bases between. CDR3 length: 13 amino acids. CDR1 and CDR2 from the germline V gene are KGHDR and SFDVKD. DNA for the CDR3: TGTGCCACCAGTGCTTCAGGGTACGGCGAGCAGTACTTC. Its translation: CATSASGYGEQYF.

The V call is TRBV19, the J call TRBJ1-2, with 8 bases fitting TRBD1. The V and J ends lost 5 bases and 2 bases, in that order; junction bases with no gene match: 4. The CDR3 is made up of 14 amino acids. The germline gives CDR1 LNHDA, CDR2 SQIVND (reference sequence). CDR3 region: CASSARQGNYGYTF. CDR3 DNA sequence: TGTGCCAGTAGTGCCCGACAGGGGAACTATGGCTACACCTTC.

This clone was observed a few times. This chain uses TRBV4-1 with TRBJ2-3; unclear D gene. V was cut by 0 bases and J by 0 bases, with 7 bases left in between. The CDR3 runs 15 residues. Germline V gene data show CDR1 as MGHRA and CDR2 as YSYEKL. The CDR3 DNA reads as TGCGCCAGCAGCCAAGAGTCCCTGAGCACAGATACGCAGTATTTT. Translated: CASSQESLSTDTQYF.

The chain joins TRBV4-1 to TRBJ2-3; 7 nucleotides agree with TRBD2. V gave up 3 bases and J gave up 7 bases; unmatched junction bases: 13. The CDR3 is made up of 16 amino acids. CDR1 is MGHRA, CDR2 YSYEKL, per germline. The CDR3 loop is CASSQGMSGKVHTQYF. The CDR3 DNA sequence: TGCGCCAGCAGCCAGGGGATGAGCGGGAAGGTTCATACGCAGTATTTT.

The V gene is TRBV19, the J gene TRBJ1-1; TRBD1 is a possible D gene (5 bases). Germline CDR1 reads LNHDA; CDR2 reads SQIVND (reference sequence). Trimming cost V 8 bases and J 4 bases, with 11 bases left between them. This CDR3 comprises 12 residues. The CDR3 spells CASHGGSTEAFF. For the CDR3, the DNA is TGTGCCAGTCACGGGGGGAGCACTGAAGCTTTCTTT.

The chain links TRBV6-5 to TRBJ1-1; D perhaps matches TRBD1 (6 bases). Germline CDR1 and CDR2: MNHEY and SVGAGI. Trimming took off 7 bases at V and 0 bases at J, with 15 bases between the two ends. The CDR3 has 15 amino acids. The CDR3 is CASNYLGTLNTEAFF. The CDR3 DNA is TGTGCCAGCAACTACTTAGGGACACTGAACACTGAAGCTTTCTTT.

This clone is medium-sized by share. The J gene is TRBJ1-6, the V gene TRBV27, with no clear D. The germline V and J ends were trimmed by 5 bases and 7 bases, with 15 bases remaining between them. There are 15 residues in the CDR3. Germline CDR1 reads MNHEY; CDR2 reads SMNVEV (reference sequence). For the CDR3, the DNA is TGTGCCAGCAGTCCTGAACTGAATCCGAATTCACCCCTCCACTTT. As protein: CASSPELNPNSPLHF.

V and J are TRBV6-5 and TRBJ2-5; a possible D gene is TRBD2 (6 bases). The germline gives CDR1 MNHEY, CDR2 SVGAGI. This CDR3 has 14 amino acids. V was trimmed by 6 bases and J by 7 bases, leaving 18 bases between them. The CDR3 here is CASSRGGAKGTQYF. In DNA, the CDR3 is TGTGCCAGCAGCCGGGGCGGGGCAAAGGGGACCCAGTACTTC.

The CDR3 coding sequence is TGTGCCAGCAGTTTAACAGGGGGTTCATCCAATGAGCAGTTCTTC. It codes for CASSLTGGSSNEQFF. The chain joins TRBV6-2 or TRBV6-3 to TRBJ2-1; 8 bases map to TRBD1. CDR1 is MNHEY and CDR2 is SVGEGT in the germline V gene. With 4 bases clipped from V and 6 bases from J, the junction kept 8 bases outside the gene matches. The CDR3 runs 15 residues.

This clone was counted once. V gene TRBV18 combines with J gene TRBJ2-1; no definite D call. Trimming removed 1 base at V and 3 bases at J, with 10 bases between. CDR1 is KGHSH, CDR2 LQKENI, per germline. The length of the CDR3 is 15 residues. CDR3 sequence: CASSPRQASYNEQFF. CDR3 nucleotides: TGTGCCAGCTCACCACGGCAAGCGAGCTACAATGAGCAGTTCTTC.

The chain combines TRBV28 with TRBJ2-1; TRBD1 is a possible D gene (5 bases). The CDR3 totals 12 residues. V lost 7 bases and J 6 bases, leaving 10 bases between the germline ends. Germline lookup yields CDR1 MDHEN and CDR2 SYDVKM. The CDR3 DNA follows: TGTGCCAGCAACCAGGGATCCAATGAGCAGTTCTTC. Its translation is CASNQGSNEQFF.

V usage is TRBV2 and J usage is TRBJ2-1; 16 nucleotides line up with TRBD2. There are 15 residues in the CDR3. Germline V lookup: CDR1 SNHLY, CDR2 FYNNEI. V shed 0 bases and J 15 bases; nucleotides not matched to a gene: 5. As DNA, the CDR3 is TGTGCCAGCAGTGAAGCGGGGACTAGCGGGAGGGCTACGTTCTTC. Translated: CASSEAGTSGRATFF.

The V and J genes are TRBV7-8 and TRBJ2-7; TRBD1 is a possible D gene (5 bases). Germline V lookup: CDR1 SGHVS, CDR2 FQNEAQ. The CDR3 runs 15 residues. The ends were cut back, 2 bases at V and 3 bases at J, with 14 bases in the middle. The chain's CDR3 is CASSLTPDMNYEQYF. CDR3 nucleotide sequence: TGTGCCAGCAGCTTAACCCCGGACATGAACTACGAGCAGTACTTC.